This entry lists 32 T cell receptor beta chains sequenced from one sample in a study of CD4 T cells in relation to SARS-CoV-2 and coronaviruses. Measured with immunoSEQ multiplex PCR; TCRdb has only the in-frame clones, and not every one. This table holds some 14,000 clones, 60% to 80% found once. CD4+ T cells from unexposed donors were obtained before the COVID-19 pandemic (2011-2018). Isolation of CD4+ T cells took place after less than 11 days in culture. The antigens these receptors bind are not known. Sequencing was done on a sample of CD4+ T cells from PBMCs, cultured in vitro. The receptors come from a human donor in good health.

The J gene is TRBJ1-3, the V gene TRBV10-3, with 7 positions matching TRBD1. V was clipped by 6 bases and J by 3 bases; unmatched bases: 5. Looked up from germline, CDR1 is ENHRY and CDR2 is SYGVKD. This CDR3 has 14 residues. The DNA for the CDR3 is TGTGCCATCAGCGACAGGGTCGGTGGAAACACCATATATTTT. It encodes CAISDRVGGNTIYF.

This clone was found once. The chain links TRBV6-1 to TRBJ1-6, with D possibly TRBD1 on 6 matching bases. CDR3 length: 13 amino acids. CDR1 MNHNS and CDR2 SASEGT come from the germline V gene. V gave up 0 bases and J gave up 14 bases, with 11 bases separating them. Here the CDR3 DNA reads TGTGCCAGCAGTGAAGCAAGGGGGGCATCCCTCCACTTT. Protein sequence: CASSEARGASLHF.

CDR3 nucleotides: TGTGCCATCAGTGATCGGACAGGGGGCGATCAGCCCCAGCATTTT. It encodes CAISDRTGGDQPQHF. The chain joins TRBV10-3 to TRBJ1-5; 11 bases agree with TRBD1. The germline V gene encodes CDR1 ENHRY and CDR2 SYGVKD. Germline trimming cut 3 bases from V and 5 bases from J; bases unmatched to any gene: 3. This CDR3 comprises 15 residues.

V is TRBV14 and J is TRBJ2-1; 7 bases align to TRBD1. CDR1 and CDR2 (germline): SGHDN, FVKESK. Germline trimming cut 3 bases from V and 2 bases from J; bases unmatched to any gene: 7. CDR3 size: 16 residues. CDR3 residues: CASSQYAGTAYNEQFF. The CDR3 bases are TGTGCCAGCAGCCAGTACGCCGGGACAGCCTACAATGAGCAGTTCTTC.

The chain carries TRBV6-1 and TRBJ2-1; D is perhaps TRBD1 (6 bases). The CDR3 runs to 15 residues. The V end was cut by 0 bases, the J end by 0 bases, with 6 bases between. From germline, CDR1 is MNHNS and CDR2 SASEGT. The CDR3 here is CASSEAGGSYNEQFF. DNA of the CDR3: TGTGCCAGCAGTGAAGCAGGGGGCTCCTACAATGAGCAGTTCTTC.

The chain combines TRBV5-1 with TRBJ2-4; D perhaps matches TRBD1 (5 bases). Germline CDR1 SGHRS, CDR2 YFSETQ. There are 13 residues in the CDR3. V lost 4 bases and J 7 bases, leaving 12 bases between the germline ends. The CDR3: CASSPDSGNIQYF. Here the CDR3 DNA reads TGCGCCAGCAGCCCAGACAGTGGGAACATTCAGTACTTC.

CDR3 sequence reads: CASSHPQLNTEAFF. As DNA, the CDR3 is TGTGCCAGCAGCCACCCGCAACTGAACACTGAAGCTTTCTTT. V and J are TRBV6-6 and TRBJ1-1; D not certain. CDR1 MNHNY and CDR2 SVGAGI come from the germline V gene (reference sequence). CDR3 length equals 14 residues. V shed 6 bases and J shed 0 bases, with 11 bases lying between them.

This clone has just one count. The chain employs TRBV10-3 and TRBJ1-1; 7 positions match TRBD1. Germline V gives CDR1 ENHRY, CDR2 SYGVKD. The CDR3 runs to 15 residues. V lost 4 bases and J lost 5; bases outside the gene matches: 10. The DNA of the CDR3 is TGTGCCATCAGTGGTTTCGGAGGGGGCAAAACTGAAGCTTTCTTT. Translated, it gives CAISGFGGGKTEAFF.

This CDR3 reads CASSSAGTSATYEQYF. In DNA form, the CDR3 reads TGTGCCAGCAGCTCAGCCGGGACTAGCGCGACCTACGAGCAGTACTTC. The V gene is TRBV7-2, the J gene TRBJ2-7; 10 bases align to TRBD2. Germline CDR1 is SGHTA and CDR2 is FQGNSA. The V gene end was trimmed by 4 bases and the J gene end by 2 bases; junction bases not matched to a gene: 8. The CDR3 contains 16 residues.

This clone was observed once. The chain joins TRBV28 to TRBJ1-1, with D possibly matching TRBD1 (6 bases). Germline CDR1 MDHEN, CDR2 SYDVKM. Trimming removed 4 bases at V and 1 base at J, with 16 bases between. The CDR3 is 16 amino acids. In nucleotides, the CDR3 is TGTGCCAGCAGTTCCTCCGGGACATCAGCGAACACTGAAGCTTTCTTT. It is translated as CASSSSGTSANTEAFF.

The chain is built from TRBV18 and TRBJ2-7, with TRBD1 identical over 7 bases. The CDR3 totals 15 residues. J was trimmed by 3 bases and V by 4 bases; bases with no gene match: 9. CDR1 is KGHSH, CDR2 LQKENI, per germline. This CDR3 is CASSRTGTDDYEQYF. The CDR3 coding sequence is TGTGCCAGCTCACGTACCGGGACAGACGACTACGAGCAGTACTTC.

The chain employs TRBV20-1 and TRBJ2-3; TRBD2 matches at 13 bases. The CDR3 contains 15 residues. With 3 bases clipped from V and 4 bases from J, the junction kept 4 bases outside the gene matches. Per germline, CDR1 DFQATT and CDR2 SNEGSKA (reference sequence). The CDR3 coding sequence is TGCAGTGCTAGTCGGACTAGCGGGAGTGCAGATACGCAGTATTTT. Its protein product is CSASRTSGSADTQYF.

The genes are TRBV2 and TRBJ2-1; 10 positions match TRBD2. Per the germline V gene, CDR1 is SNHLY and CDR2 is FYNNEI. CDR3 length: 13 amino acids. Trimming at V came to 7 bases and at J to 10 bases, leaving 7 bases not matched to a gene. The CDR3 coding sequence is TGTGCCAGCATCCAGCGGGAGGGAGGCGAGCAGTTCTTC. Its protein is CASIQREGGEQFF.

The V call is TRBV5-6, the J call TRBJ2-5, with TRBD1 matching over 9 bases. The CDR3 runs to 16 residues. With 0 bases clipped from V and 2 bases from J, the junction kept 5 bases outside the gene matches. The germline gives CDR1 SGHDT, CDR2 YYEEEE. The CDR3 here is CASSLVGTGKQETQYF. The CDR3 coding sequence is TGTGCCAGCAGCTTGGTCGGGACAGGGAAACAAGAGACCCAGTACTTC.

The gene calls are TRBV28 and TRBJ2-1, with D possibly being TRBD1 or TRBD2 (5 bases each). Trimming shortened V by 7 bases and J by 7 bases, and 17 bases separated the two germline ends. Germline-derived CDR1 and CDR2 are MDHEN and SYDVKM. The CDR3 is 14 amino acids. In nucleotides, the CDR3 is TGTGCCAGCAATGACGGGACCCATCCAAATGAGCAGTTCTTC. The encoded protein is CASNDGTHPNEQFF. Complete variable domain (other parts from reference TRBV28 and TRBJ2-1): DVKVTQSSRYLVKRTGEKVFLECVQDMDHENMFWYRQDPGLGLRLIYFSYDVKMKEKGDIPEGYSVSREKKERFSLILESASTNQTSMYLCASNDGTHPNEQFFGPGTRLTVL.

This clone was seen a few times. The J gene is TRBJ2-7, the V gene TRBV4-1, with D possibly being TRBD2 (6 bases). This CDR3 comprises 16 residues. The V gene's germline CDR1 is MGHRA and CDR2 YSYEKL. V lost 4 bases, J lost 2 bases, and 18 bases lay in between. Here the CDR3 DNA reads TGCGCCAGCAGCCCAGACCGGGACTCGGTGCCCTACGAGCAGTACTTC. Residues: CASSPDRDSVPYEQYF.

The CDR3 loop reads CASTRTRGYTQYF. The CDR3 DNA sequence: TGTGCCAGCACCCGGACTAGGGGGTATACGCAGTATTTT. The chain combines TRBV6-5 with TRBJ2-3; weak D call: TRBD2 (7 bases). The germline V and J ends were trimmed by 7 bases and 7 bases, with 15 bases remaining between them. Germline V gene data show CDR1 as MNHEY and CDR2 as SVGAGI. The CDR3 extends over 13 amino acids.

The chain carries TRBV15 and TRBJ2-7; D call uncertain. CDR3 size: 15 residues. Germline values: CDR1 LNHNV, CDR2 YYDKDF (reference sequence). Trimming cost V 0 bases and J 0 bases, with 9 bases left between them. The CDR3 sequence is CATSRETRSSYEQYF. The CDR3 DNA is TGTGCCACCAGCAGAGAAACAAGGAGCTCCTACGAGCAGTACTTC. Using reference TRBV15 and TRBJ2-7 for the parts outside the CDR3, the full variable domain is DAMVIQNPRYQVTQFGKPVTLSCSQTLNHNVMYWYQQKSSQAPKLLFHYYDKDFNNEADTPDNFQSRRPNTSFCFLDIRSPGLGDTAMYLCATSRETRSSYEQYFGPGTRLTVT.

This clone was detected only once. The chain couples TRBV5-4 to TRBJ1-4, with a tentative D call TRBD1 (6 bases). Trimming took off 4 bases at V and 8 bases at J, with 18 bases between the two ends. CDR1 is SGHNT, CDR2 YYREEE, per germline (reference sequence). The CDR3 is made up of 15 amino acids. DNA of the CDR3: TGTGCCAGCAGCCGTTACCGGGGGCTTGGGGAAAAACTGTTTTTT. It translates to CASSRYRGLGEKLFF.

This clone was seen once. This chain links TRBV6-1 with TRBJ1-5; the D is unclear. The CDR3 runs to 13 residues. Germline V lookup: CDR1 MNHNS, CDR2 SASEGT. V lost 4 bases, J lost 3 bases, and 7 bases lay in between. The CDR3 DNA reads as TGTGCCAGCAGTGTAGCAGACAATCAGCCCCAGCATTTT. Its translation is CASSVADNQPQHF.

V is TRBV2 and J is TRBJ2-7; D perhaps matches TRBD2 (5 bases). Germline CDR1 SNHLY, CDR2 FYNNEI. Trimming removed 7 bases at V and 1 base at J, with 14 bases between. The CDR3 spans 14 residues. The chain's CDR3 is CASMVRTASYEQYF. The DNA for the CDR3 is TGTGCCAGCATGGTCCGGACTGCTTCCTACGAGCAGTACTTC.

V and J are TRBV19 and TRBJ2-5; D might be TRBD1 (6 bases). The CDR3 totals 17 residues. The V end lost 3 bases, the J end lost 7 bases, and 24 bases lay between the germline ends. Germline lookup yields CDR1 LNHDA and CDR2 SQIVND (reference sequence). The CDR3 DNA reads TGTGCCAGTAGTATTGATCACAGGGAGCGTGGGTCGCGGACCCAGTACTTC. Translated, it gives CASSIDHRERGSRTQYF.

As DNA, the CDR3 is TGTGCCAGTAGTGCGACTAGCGGTGGTACAGATACGCAGTATTTT. Its protein product is CASSATSGGTDTQYF. The rearrangement joins TRBV19 to TRBJ2-3; 9 bases are a match to TRBD2. Germline V gene sequence: CDR1 LNHDA, CDR2 SQIVND (reference sequence). The length of the CDR3 is 15 residues. J gave up 3 bases and V 5 bases, and 6 bases lay outside the gene matches.

CDR3 in DNA: TGTGCCAGTAGTCTCGACAGGTCTAGCTCCTACGAGCAGTACTTC. Its protein product is CASSLDRSSSYEQYF. The genes are TRBV19 and TRBJ2-7; a weak D match, TRBD1 (6 bases). This CDR3 has 15 residues. Germline assignment: CDR1 LNHDA and CDR2 SQIVND (reference sequence). V was cut by 5 bases and J by 0 bases, with 14 bases left in between.

The V gene is TRBV5-4, the J gene TRBJ2-1, with 10 bases matching TRBD2. Germline V gene data show CDR1 as SGHNT and CDR2 as YYREEE (reference sequence). The CDR3 has 15 residues. After removal of 3 bases from V and 6 bases from J, the junction contained 6 bases not matched to a gene. DNA of the CDR3: TGTGCCAGCAGCTCCGGGACTAGCGACCGCAATGAGCAGTTCTTC. It is translated as CASSSGTSDRNEQFF.

The chain is built from TRBV19 and TRBJ2-7; 9 positions agree with TRBD2. V dropped 8 bases and J dropped 3; count of bases not matched to a gene: 5. The germline CDR1 and CDR2 sequences are LNHDA and SQIVND (reference sequence). This CDR3 spans 13 amino acids. The CDR3 is CASHLAGRYEQYF. The CDR3 bases are TGTGCCAGTCATCTAGCGGGGCGCTACGAGCAGTACTTC.

The chain is built from TRBV6-5 and TRBJ1-3; D perhaps matches TRBD1 (6 bases). The germline V gene encodes CDR1 MNHEY and CDR2 SVGAGI. CDR3 length: 16 amino acids. V lost 4 bases to trimming and J lost 8 bases, with 21 bases between them. The chain's CDR3 is CASSSRQALLGYTIYF. CDR3 coding DNA: TGTGCCAGCAGTTCGCGACAGGCGTTGCTGGGGTACACCATATATTTT.

This chain connects TRBV5-6 to TRBJ2-7; 8 positions agree with TRBD1. V lost 3 bases to trimming and J lost 4 bases; unmatched junction nucleotides: 6. The CDR3 spans 14 residues. Germline values: CDR1 SGHDT, CDR2 YYEEEE. CDR3: CASSYRQGRYEQYF. Written as DNA, the CDR3 is TGTGCCAGCAGCTATCGACAGGGGCGGTACGAGCAGTACTTC.

V gene TRBV7-9 combines with J gene TRBJ1-2; a possible D gene is TRBD1 (6 bases). CDR3 length: 15 residues. Between the trimmed V and J ends, which lost 5 bases and 8 bases, there was a span of 21 bases. Germline CDR1 reads SEHNR; CDR2 reads FQNEAQ (reference sequence). Written as DNA, the CDR3 is TGTGCCAGCAGCCAAAATGCAGGGGTAATCGCGGGCTACACCTTC. Protein sequence: CASSQNAGVIAGYTF.

This sequence joins TRBV21-1 and TRBJ1-6. TRBV21-1 is shown as a pseudogene. CDR3 length: 13 residues. The CDR3 reads CASSSGGFSPLHF. The CDR3 DNA reads TGTGCCAGCAGCTCCGGGGGTTTTTCACCCCTCCACTTT.

This sequence joins TRBV5-5 and TRBJ2-5; weak D call: TRBD2 (6 bases). The CDR3 is 14 amino acids. CDR1 is SGHKS, CDR2 YYEKEE, per germline (reference sequence). Deletions cut 4 bases from V and 4 bases from J, with 14 bases between. CDR3 in DNA: TGTGCCAGCAGCCTAGGAGGGAGAGGAGAGACCCAGTACTTC. Its translation is CASSLGGRGETQYF.

The chain is built from TRBV18 and TRBJ2-1; the D gene is possibly TRBD2 (6 bases). The V gene's germline CDR1 is KGHSH and CDR2 LQKENI. V lost 2 bases and J 6 bases, leaving 20 bases between the germline ends. The CDR3 covers 17 residues. The CDR3 spells CASSPRRDPHLGNEQFF. The CDR3 coding sequence is TGTGCCAGCTCACCAAGGAGGGACCCCCATCTGGGCAATGAGCAGTTCTTC.